This section outlines one T cell receptor (beta chain) sequence together with its context. The record originates from a study of cytomegalovirus exposure and HLA in healthy donors. The CDR3 contains 17 residues. The germline V gene encodes CDR1 LGHNA and CDR2 YNFKEQ. With 4 bases clipped from V and 2 bases from J, the junction kept 11 bases outside the gene matches. PCR amplification relied on 60 Vbeta primers (plus 13 Jbeta primers). Clones were read by immunoSEQ multiplex PCR, and TCRdb kept only the in-frame ones, dropping some. The sample yields 140,000 or so clones, roughly 70% seen once. The rearrangement links TRBV4-2 to TRBJ2-5; TRBD1 matches 9 bases. The sequenced sample was PBMCs. The source is a man between 18 and 35 years old in good health and CMV-seropositive. This CDR3 reads CASSRFAGTGKQETQYF. The CDR3 DNA reads TGTGCCAGCAGCCGCTTCGCCGGGACAGGGAAACAAGAGACCCAGTACTTC.